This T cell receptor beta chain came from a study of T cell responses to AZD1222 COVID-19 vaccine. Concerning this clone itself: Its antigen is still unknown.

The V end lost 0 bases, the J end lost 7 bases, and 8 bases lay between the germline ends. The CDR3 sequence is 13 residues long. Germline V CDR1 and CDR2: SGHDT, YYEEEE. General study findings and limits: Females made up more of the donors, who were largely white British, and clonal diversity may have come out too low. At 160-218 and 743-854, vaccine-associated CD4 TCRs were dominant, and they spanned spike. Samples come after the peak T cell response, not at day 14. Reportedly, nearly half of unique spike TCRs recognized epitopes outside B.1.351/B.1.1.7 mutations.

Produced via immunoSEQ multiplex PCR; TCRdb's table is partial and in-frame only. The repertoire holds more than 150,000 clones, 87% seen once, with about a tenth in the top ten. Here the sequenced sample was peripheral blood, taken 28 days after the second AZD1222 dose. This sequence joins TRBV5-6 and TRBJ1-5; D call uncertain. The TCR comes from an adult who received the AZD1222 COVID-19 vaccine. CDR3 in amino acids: CASSLGPVQPQHF. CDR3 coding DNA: TGTGCCAGCAGCTTGGGACCAGTGCAGCCCCAGCATTTT. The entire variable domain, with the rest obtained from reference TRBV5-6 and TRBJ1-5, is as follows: DAGVTQSPTHLIKTRGQQVTLRCSPKSGHDTVSWYQQALGQGPQFIFQYYEEEERQRGNFPDRFSGHQFPNYSSELNVNALLLGDSALYLCASSLGPVQPQHFGDGTRLSIL.